This TCR beta chain is from a study of blood T cell repertoires in COVID-19. At the level of the study: Material from acute and convalescent COVID-19 was sourced from the United States, Italy and Spain.

Original processing methods: Quantification of nucleated cells was approximated via reference gene primer amplification. The table came from immunoSEQ multiplex PCR; TCRdb's copy has only in-frame clones and leaves some out. That table gives V, J and clone size, and the DNA gave D and trimming. The profile shows 200,000 to 250,000 clones, 80% to 85% of them singletons. Participants were placed into cohorts based on the clinical history they reported. Cohort 3 donors were reported recovered after two negative PCRs, clearance, or symptom resolution. V lost 0 bases and J lost 3, with 10 bases in between. In germline, CDR1 is SGDLS, CDR2 YYNGEE. The CDR3 totals 15 residues.

The V and J genes are TRBV9 and TRBJ2-1, with D possibly being TRBD2 (6 bases). The sample consisted of PBMCs or T cells enriched from blood (not recorded which). This receptor was taken from a woman aged 40 to 50 who had recovered from COVID-19. The CDR3: CASSVAEGHYNEQFF. The CDR3 DNA is TGTGCCAGCAGCGTAGCGGAGGGGCACTACAATGAGCAGTTCTTC.